Included here is one T cell receptor beta chain sequence, with context. Antigen: not known. The method was immunoSEQ multiplex PCR; TCRdb's version includes in-frame clones alone and lacks a portion of them. The sample lists some 140,000 clones; about 80% were seen once. The data derive from a study of cytomegalovirus exposure and HLA in healthy donors. For the study at large: The same platform was used for the roughly 120 validation repertoires as for the approximately 670 first-cohort repertoires, as reported in a later analysis.

CDR1 and CDR2 (germline): SGHTS, YDEGEE. This CDR3 is built from 15 residues. With 0 bases removed from V and 2 bases from J, the gap between germline ends came to 12 bases. Study-wide results and limits: A few chains tied to CMV proved CMV antigen-specific in vitro. The classifier reportedly diagnosed cytomegalovirus status with high specificity and sensitivity. According to a subsequent analysis, TCR clusters from the first cohort were inclined to appear together in the 120 validation repertoires.

Sequencing was carried out using PBMCs. This receptor was obtained from a man between 25 and 39 years old in good health and CMV-seropositive. The J gene is TRBJ2-7, the V gene TRBV5-8; D is possibly TRBD2 (6 bases). The CDR3 here is CASSLGGDFTYEQYF. The CDR3 DNA reads TGTGCCAGCAGCTTGGGCGGGGACTTCACCTACGAGCAGTACTTC.